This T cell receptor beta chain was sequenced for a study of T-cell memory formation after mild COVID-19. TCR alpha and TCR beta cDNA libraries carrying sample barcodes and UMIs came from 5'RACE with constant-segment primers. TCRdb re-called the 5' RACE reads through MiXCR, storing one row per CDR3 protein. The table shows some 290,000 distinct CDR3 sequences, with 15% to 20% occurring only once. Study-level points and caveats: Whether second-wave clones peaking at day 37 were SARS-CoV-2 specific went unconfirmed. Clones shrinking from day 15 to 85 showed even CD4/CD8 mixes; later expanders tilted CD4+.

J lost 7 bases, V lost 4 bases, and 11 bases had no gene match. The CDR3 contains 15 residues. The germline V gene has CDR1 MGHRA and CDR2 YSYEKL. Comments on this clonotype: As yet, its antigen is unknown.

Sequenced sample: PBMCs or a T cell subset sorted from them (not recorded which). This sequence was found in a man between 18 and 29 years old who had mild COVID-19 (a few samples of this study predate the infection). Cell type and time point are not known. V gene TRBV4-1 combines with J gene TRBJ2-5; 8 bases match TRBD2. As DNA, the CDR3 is TGCGCCAGCAGCCCCCGGGAGGGGAAGAGCGGGACCCAGTACTTC. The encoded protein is CASSPREGKSGTQYF.